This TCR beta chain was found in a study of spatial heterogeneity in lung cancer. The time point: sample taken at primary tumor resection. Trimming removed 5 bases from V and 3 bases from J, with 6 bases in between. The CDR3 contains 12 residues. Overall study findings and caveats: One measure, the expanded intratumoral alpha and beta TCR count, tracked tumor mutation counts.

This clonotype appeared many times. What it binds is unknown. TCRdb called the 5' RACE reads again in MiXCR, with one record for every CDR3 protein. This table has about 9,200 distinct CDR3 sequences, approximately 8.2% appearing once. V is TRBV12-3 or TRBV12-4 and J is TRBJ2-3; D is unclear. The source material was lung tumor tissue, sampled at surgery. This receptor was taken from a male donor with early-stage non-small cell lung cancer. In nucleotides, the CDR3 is TGTGCCAGCAGTGATCGTACAGATACGCAGTATTTT. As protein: CASSDRTDTQYF.